Listed here are 26 T cell receptor beta chains from one sample, sequenced in a study of T-cell reconstitution after alpha-beta-depleted transplantation in children. Molecular barcoding with unique molecular identifiers was used for the TCRbeta library. TCRdb analysed the PCR reads with MiXCR anew, one entry per CDR3 protein. The sample consists of 40,000 to 60,000 distinct CDR3 sequences, approximately 9.2% of them appearing once. The specimen was PBMCs, mostly from graft donor cells, collected 60 days after TCRalphabeta/CD19-depleted stem cell transplant. These receptors all come from a male patient under 10 years old who had a stem cell transplant for chronic granulomatous disease, so the T cells may come from the graft donor.

This clonotype has ten or more counts. The V call is TRBV16, the J call TRBJ2-1; a weak D match, TRBD1 (5 bases). The germline V gene has CDR1 KGHSY and CDR2 FQNENV. There are 14 residues in the CDR3. V shed 3 bases and J shed 4 bases, with 10 bases lying between them. Written as DNA, the CDR3 is TGTGCCAGCAGCCACCCGGACACGTACAATGAGCAGTTCTTC. Translation: CASSHPDTYNEQFF. The full variable domain, in which reference TRBV16 and TRBJ2-1 provide the parts outside the CDR3, is GEEVAQTPKHLVRGEGQKAKLYCAPIKGHSYVFWYQQVLKNEFKFLISFQNENVFDETGMPKERFSAKCLPNSPCSLEIQATKLEDSAVYFCASSHPDTYNEQFFGPGTRLTVL.

This clonotype was seen repeatedly, ten times or more. The chain employs TRBV29-1 and TRBJ2-1, with a weak D call TRBD2 (6 bases). Trimming left V 5 bases short and J 4 bases short, with 15 bases between. The CDR3 totals 14 residues. Germline lookup yields CDR1 SQVTM and CDR2 ANQGSEA. CDR3 amino acids: CSVFSGNLYNEQFF. CDR3 DNA: TGCAGCGTTTTTAGCGGAAATCTTTACAATGAGCAGTTCTTC.

Many counts were recorded for this clonotype. The V gene is TRBV5-1, the J gene TRBJ1-2, with 8 bases lining up with TRBD1. V dropped 4 bases and J dropped 3; count of bases not matched to a gene: 5. This CDR3 contains 14 residues. Germline V gives CDR1 SGHRS, CDR2 YFSETQ. CDR3 sequence: CASSARDRHYGYTF. In DNA form, the CDR3 reads TGCGCCAGCAGCGCCCGGGACAGGCACTATGGCTACACCTTC.

This clonotype was recorded at least ten times. The rearrangement joins TRBV7-2 to TRBJ2-7, with TRBD2 identical over 10 bases. The V gene end was trimmed by 3 bases and the J gene end by 0 bases; junction bases not matched to a gene: 5. Germline CDR1 reads SGHTA; CDR2 reads FQGNSA. The CDR3 is made up of 16 amino acids. Written as DNA, the CDR3 is TGTGCCAGCAGCTTGACTAGCGGGTCTACCTCCTACGAGCAGTACTTC. This encodes CASSLTSGSTSYEQYF.

This clonotype was detected many times. The chain combines TRBV6-2 or TRBV6-3 with TRBJ2-1, with D possibly TRBD2 on 5 matching bases. Trimming took off 11 bases at V and 4 bases at J, with 18 bases between the two ends. Germline values: CDR1 MNHEY, CDR2 SVGEGT. The length of the CDR3 is 14 residues. The CDR3 DNA sequence: TGTGCCGGTTCTGCGTCTAGCCTTTACAATGAGCAGTTCTTC. Its translation is CAGSASSLYNEQFF.

This clonotype was seen more than once but under ten times. A much larger clone is a single base away; this may be a read error. This sequence joins TRBV20-1 and TRBJ2-5; 8 bases are a match to TRBD2. The CDR3 covers 17 residues. Germline V lookup: CDR1 DFQATT, CDR2 SNEGSKA (reference sequence). Trimming cost V 4 bases and J 5 bases; bases outside gene matches: 18. CDR3 sequence (DNA): TGCAGTGCTACCCTCCTTGGGCGCGGGACTAGGGACGAGACCCAGTACTTC. The encoded protein is CSATLLGRGTRDETQYF.

By proportion, this clonotype is medium-sized (0.01 to 0.1%). The chain links TRBV10-1 to TRBJ2-3, with D uncertain. The V end was cut by 4 bases, the J end by 6 bases, with 11 bases between. The CDR3 totals 13 residues. From germline, CDR1 is WNHNN and CDR2 SYGVQD (reference sequence). In nucleotides, the CDR3 is TGCGCCAGCAGTGCGGTCGACTCGGATACGCAGTATTTT. It specifies CASSAVDSDTQYF.

Many counts were recorded for this clonotype. J is TRBJ2-5 and V is TRBV29-1, with D perhaps matching TRBD2 (6 bases). Trimming removed 3 bases at V and 3 bases at J, with 14 bases between. The CDR3 spans 14 residues. CDR1 is SQVTM and CDR2 is ANQGSEA in the germline V gene. CDR3 region: CSVDMRRVKETQYF. In nucleotides, the CDR3 is TGCAGCGTTGATATGAGGAGGGTTAAAGAGACCCAGTACTTC.

This clonotype was counted at least ten times. The CDR3 sequence: CASSKSRTSFYNEQFF. In DNA form, the CDR3 reads TGTGCCAGCAGCAAATCTCGGACTAGTTTTTACAATGAGCAGTTCTTC. The chain carries TRBV21-1 and TRBJ2-1; TRBD2 reflects the table's D call only, with no check against the DNA. TRBV21-1 is a pseudogene segment. CDR3 length: 16 amino acids.

The chain links TRBV20-1 to TRBJ1-2, with D maybe TRBD1 (5 bases). Germline V gives CDR1 DFQATT, CDR2 SNEGSKA (reference sequence). V lost 3 bases to trimming and J lost 3 bases, with 20 bases between them. The CDR3 has 16 residues. CDR3 nucleotide sequence: TGCAGTGCTAGCGCCCCCTGGACACCGCGGGACTATGGCTACACCTTC. Translation: CSASAPWTPRDYGYTF.

As concerns this clonotype: Since a much larger clone is just one base distant, this may be a read error. The rearrangement uses TRBV24-1 and TRBJ2-3; 7 nucleotides align to TRBD1. CDR3 size: 17 residues. CDR1 KGHDR and CDR2 SFDVKD come from the germline V gene. The CDR3 DNA sequence: TGCTGTGCTAGAGGATTTCAACAGGGACAGAGCACAGATACGCAGTATTTT. Its translation: CCARGFQQGQSTDTQYF.

This clonotype has a count of ten or more. The chain uses TRBV5-1 and TRBJ2-4; D is perhaps TRBD2 (6 bases). CDR3 length: 16 amino acids. V was cut by 7 bases and J by 3 bases, with 20 bases left in between. Looked up from germline, CDR1 is SGHRS and CDR2 is YFSETQ. In nucleotides, the CDR3 is TGCGCCAGCGACGAATGCAGGGAGGAGAGCAAAAACATTCAGTACTTC. The encoded protein is CASDECREESKNIQYF.

This clonotype has ten or more counts. The rearrangement uses TRBV11-2 and TRBJ2-7, with 7 nucleotides matching TRBD1. This CDR3 comprises 14 residues. V was clipped by 1 base and J by 6 bases; unmatched bases: 6. The germline V gene encodes CDR1 SGHAT and CDR2 FQNNGV. CDR3 in DNA: TGTGCCAGCAGCTTAGTAGCTTACAGGGGCGAGCAGTACTTC. Translation gives CASSLVAYRGEQYF.

This clonotype was seen ten or more times. The chain employs TRBV27 and TRBJ1-6, with 9 nucleotides matching TRBD1. CDR1 and CDR2 (germline): MNHEY, SMNVEV (reference sequence). V lost 5 bases to trimming and J lost 9 bases; unmatched junction nucleotides: 8. The CDR3 runs 15 residues. CDR3 residues: CASSLPGTGSSPLHF. In DNA form, the CDR3 reads TGTGCCAGCAGTCTCCCGGGGACAGGGAGTTCACCCCTCCACTTT.

Comment on this clonotype: A much larger clone is a single base away; this may be a read error. The chain couples TRBV7-9 to TRBJ2-7, with D tentatively TRBD1 or TRBD2 (5 bases each). V lost 0 bases to trimming and J lost 3 bases, with 6 bases between them. Germline V gene sequence: CDR1 SEHNR, CDR2 FQNEAQ (reference sequence). This CDR3 has 13 amino acids. The CDR3 DNA reads as TGTGCCAGCAGCTTAGCTGGGGGCTACGAGCAGTACTTC. Amino acids: CASSLAGGYEQYF.

At least ten counts were recorded for this clonotype. The V gene is TRBV6-1, the J gene TRBJ2-1; 10 bases are a match to TRBD2. The V and J ends lost 6 bases and 2 bases, in that order; junction bases with no gene match: 4. The CDR3 consists of 15 residues. The germline V gene encodes CDR1 MNHNS and CDR2 SASEGT. The CDR3 bases are TGTGCCAGCAGGGTTAGCGGGAGGCCCTACAATGAGCAGTTCTTC. Residues: CASRVSGRPYNEQFF.

Ten or more counts support this clonotype. This chain uses TRBV10-1 with TRBJ2-7; D remains unclear. There are 16 residues in the CDR3. Germline-derived CDR1 and CDR2 are WNHNN and SYGVQD (reference sequence). Trimming left V 6 bases short and J 2 bases short, with 20 bases between. CDR3 amino acids: CASRTPLHGRTYEQYF. DNA for the CDR3: TGCGCCAGCAGAACCCCGCTCCACGGACGGACCTACGAGCAGTACTTC.

This clonotype was seen many times. The CDR3 here is CSATTGTVNEKLFF. DNA for the CDR3: TGCAGTGCTACAACCGGGACAGTCAATGAAAAACTGTTTTTT. V is TRBV20-1 and J is TRBJ1-4; 7 bases line up with TRBD1. The CDR3 has 14 amino acids. The germline gives CDR1 DFQATT, CDR2 SNEGSKA (reference sequence). V lost 4 bases and J lost 5; bases outside the gene matches: 7.

This clonotype showed up many times. This sequence joins TRBV28 and TRBJ1-3, with a possible D match to TRBD1 (5 bases). Trimming pared 3 bases from V and 1 base from J, leaving 13 bases between. In germline, CDR1 is MDHEN, CDR2 SYDVKM. This CDR3 contains 16 residues. The CDR3 DNA is TGTGCCAGCAGTTTTAGTTTAGGGACTTCTGGAAACACCATATATTTT. This gives the protein CASSFSLGTSGNTIYF. The full variable domain, its missing parts supplied by reference TRBV28 and TRBJ1-3, is DVKVTQSSRYLVKRTGEKVFLECVQDMDHENMFWYRQDPGLGLRLIYFSYDVKMKEKGDIPEGYSVSREKKERFSLILESASTNQTSMYLCASSFSLGTSGNTIYFGEGSWLTVV.

The chain employs TRBV2 and TRBJ2-7, with no clear D. Germline V gives CDR1 SNHLY, CDR2 FYNNEI. The CDR3 covers 13 residues. Deletions cut 6 bases from V and 2 bases from J, with 11 bases between. CDR3 residues: CASRVSATYEQYF. In DNA form, the CDR3 reads TGTGCCAGCAGGGTGTCAGCGACCTACGAGCAGTACTTC.

There are many counts of this clonotype. The chain employs TRBV2 and TRBJ2-7, with a possible D match to TRBD2 (6 bases). CDR1 SNHLY and CDR2 FYNNEI come from the germline V gene. V was clipped by 10 bases and J by 3 bases, with 16 bases between them. The CDR3 contains 13 residues. The CDR3 coding sequence is TGTGCCACCATAAGGGCGCGGGACTACGAGCAGTACTTC. As protein: CATIRARDYEQYF.

This clonotype showed up many times. This sequence joins TRBV7-2 and TRBJ2-1, with TRBD2 matching 7 bases. Germline V gene data show CDR1 as SGHTA and CDR2 as FQGNSA. The CDR3 spans 15 residues. The junction had 6 bases not matched to a gene; V was cut back by 4 bases and J by 3 bases. CDR3 region: CASSSQTSFYNEQFF. The DNA for the CDR3 is TGTGCCAGCAGCTCTCAGACTAGCTTCTACAATGAGCAGTTCTTC.

The chain has TRBV7-9 and TRBJ1-4; the D gene is possibly TRBD1 (6 bases). Trimming took 0 bases from V and 8 from J, leaving 10 bases between them. The CDR3 consists of 14 residues. Germline V CDR1 and CDR2: SEHNR, FQNEAQ (reference sequence). CDR3 nucleotide sequence: TGTGCCAGCAGCTTAGCGCGCAGGGGAGAAAAACTGTTTTTT. Translation: CASSLARRGEKLFF.

The chain joins TRBV6-4 to TRBJ2-7; TRBD2 agrees at 12 bases. V lost 6 bases and J lost 4; bases outside the gene matches: 19. Germline CDR1 and CDR2: MRHNA and SNTAGT. This CDR3 has 19 residues. For the CDR3, the DNA is TGTGCCAGCAGCGCCAGATGGACTAGCGGGGATGTAGGAATTTACGAGCAGTACTTC. Translating it yields CASSARWTSGDVGIYEQYF.

This clonotype showed up just a few times. This chain joins TRBV20-1 and TRBJ2-1; TRBD2 agrees at 11 bases. J gave up 7 bases and V 6 bases, and 23 bases lay outside the gene matches. The CDR3 contains 19 residues. CDR1 is DFQATT and CDR2 is SNEGSKA in the germline V gene (reference sequence). The CDR3, as DNA: TGCAGTGCCCAGAGACTAGCGGGACCAAATTGGGCGGGTAAAAATGAGCAGTTCTTC. It encodes CSAQRLAGPNWAGKNEQFF.

The rearrangement joins TRBV4-3 to TRBJ2-3, with 9 bases aligning to TRBD2. The CDR3 runs 15 residues. J lost 0 bases, V lost 3 bases, and 1 base had no gene match. Germline V CDR1 and CDR2: LGHNA, YSLEER. CDR3 nucleotide sequence: TGCGCCAGCAGCCATACTAGCGGGAGCACAGATACGCAGTATTTT. Translating it yields CASSHTSGSTDTQYF.